These 30 T cell receptor beta chains were all obtained from the same sample, sequenced in a study of response to subunit inactivated influenza vaccine. TCRdb re-derived calls from the RT-PCR reads in MiXCR, one entry per CDR3 protein. The sample records roughly 650,000 distinct CDR3 sequences, about 15% being singletons. Sequencing was performed on PBMCs from blood, taken approximately 15 days before vaccination. Every receptor here comes from a man aged 50 or older who received an inactivated influenza vaccine.

Remarks on this clonotype: This may come from a read error, since a much larger clone is one base off. This chain links TRBV5-1 with TRBJ2-7, with 8 nucleotides matching TRBD2. There are 14 residues in the CDR3. V dropped 4 bases and J dropped 2; count of bases not matched to a gene: 5. The germline V gene has CDR1 SGHRS and CDR2 YFSETQ. CDR3: CASSLSGSAYEQYF. The CDR3 nucleotides are TGCGCCAGCAGCCTGAGCGGGAGCGCCTACGAGCAGTACTTC.

At least ten counts were recorded for this clonotype. V gene TRBV20-1 combines with J gene TRBJ1-2, with TRBD1 matching 7 bases. The J segment lost 7 bases and the V segment lost 3 bases, leaving 5 bases of the junction unmatched. Germline V gives CDR1 DFQATT, CDR2 SNEGSKA (reference sequence). This CDR3 spans 12 amino acids. The CDR3 loop is CSASPTGLGYTF. The CDR3 DNA follows: TGCAGTGCTAGCCCGACAGGGCTTGGCTACACCTTC.

The genes are TRBV6-5 and TRBJ2-5; 9 bases align to TRBD2. The CDR3 consists of 17 residues. Trimming removed 0 bases from V and 2 bases from J; junction bases left unmatched: 7. Germline V gene sequence: CDR1 MNHEY, CDR2 SVGAGI. This chain's CDR3 is CASSYSNLAGIQETQYF. The CDR3 nucleotides read TGTGCCAGCAGTTACTCGAATCTAGCGGGGATACAAGAGACCCAGTACTTC.

V gene TRBV4-1 combines with J gene TRBJ2-3; D is unresolved. The CDR3 length is 17 residues. V was clipped by 0 bases and J by 2 bases, with 15 bases between them. The germline V gene encodes CDR1 MGHRA and CDR2 YSYEKL. CDR3 residues: CASSQEFGTNPTDTQYF. The CDR3 bases are TGCGCCAGCAGCCAAGAGTTCGGCACAAACCCCACAGATACGCAGTATTTT.

The rearrangement joins TRBV27 to TRBJ1-1; D gene unclear. The CDR3 totals 13 residues. The germline V gene has CDR1 MNHEY and CDR2 SMNVEV (reference sequence). V shed 6 bases and J shed 4 bases, with 12 bases lying between them. In DNA form, the CDR3 reads TGTGCCAGCAGACCCAGAGAGCCCACTGAAGCTTTCTTT. Translated, it gives CASRPREPTEAFF.

J is TRBJ2-1 and V is TRBV5-1; 7 nucleotides match TRBD1. Germline-derived CDR1 and CDR2 are SGHRS and YFSETQ. Germline trimming cut 2 bases from V and 2 bases from J; bases unmatched to any gene: 4. This CDR3 has 15 residues. In DNA, the CDR3 is TGCGCCAGCAGCTTTACTACAGGGGCCTACAATGAGCAGTTCTTC. Translation: CASSFTTGAYNEQFF.

In its sample, this clonotype was seen a few times. The V call is TRBV12-3 or TRBV12-4, the J call TRBJ2-7; 10 bases are a match to TRBD2. This CDR3 is 14 amino acids long. Unmatched junction bases numbered 4, after V lost 6 bases and J lost 2 bases. In DNA, the CDR3 is TGTGCCAGCAGCGAAAGCGGGGGGGCCTACGAGCAGTACTTC. It encodes CASSESGGAYEQYF.

CDR3 DNA: TGTGCCAGCAGTCCAGGACTAGCGGGAGGAGGTACCCAGTACTTC. Amino acids: CASSPGLAGGGTQYF. V gene TRBV12-3 or TRBV12-4 combines with J gene TRBJ2-5, with 14 bases aligning to TRBD2. The CDR3 runs to 15 residues. V trimming: 5 bases; J trimming: 8 bases; junction bases outside the gene matches: 7.

This chain links TRBV15 with TRBJ2-3; no clear D. V was cut by 3 bases and J by 2 bases, with 12 bases left in between. CDR1 and CDR2 from the germline V gene are LNHNV and YYDKDF (reference sequence). The CDR3 totals 15 residues. The CDR3 loop is CATSRVQFNTDTQYF. CDR3 coding DNA: TGTGCCACCAGCAGGGTACAGTTCAACACAGATACGCAGTATTTT.

There are a few counts of this clonotype. The genes are TRBV6-1 and TRBJ2-3; weak D call: TRBD1 (5 bases). CDR3 length equals 15 residues. The V gene lost 7 bases and the J gene lost 0 bases, with 14 bases spanning the gap. Per the germline V gene, CDR1 is MNHNS and CDR2 is SASEGT. The CDR3 region is CASNQAGYSTDTQYF. CDR3 nucleotides: TGTGCCAGCAATCAAGCAGGGTACAGCACAGATACGCAGTATTTT.

This clonotype was recorded a few times. The chain carries TRBV7-6 and TRBJ2-1; 8 bases are a match to TRBD1. This CDR3 spans 16 amino acids. V gave up 1 base and J gave up 6 bases; unmatched junction bases: 8. Per germline, CDR1 SGHVS and CDR2 FNYEAQ. The CDR3 DNA reads TGTGCCAGCAGCTTAGAGGCCAGGGGGCGGGTCAATGAGCAGTTCTTC. This gives the protein CASSLEARGRVNEQFF.

The chain employs TRBV7-9 and TRBJ2-1; the D is unclear. Germline V gene lookup returns CDR1 SEHNR and CDR2 FQNEAQ (reference sequence). V lost 7 bases and J 6 bases, leaving 10 bases between the germline ends. This CDR3 is built from 12 residues. CDR3 DNA: TGTGCCAGCACCTTGGCCCGCAATGAGCAGTTCTTC. Translating it yields CASTLARNEQFF. Using reference TRBV7-9 and TRBJ2-1 for the parts outside the CDR3, the full variable domain is DTGVSQNPRHKITKRGQNVTFRCDPISEHNRLYWYRQTLGQGPEFLTYFQNEAQLEKSRLLSDRFSAERPKGSFSTLEIQRTEQGDSAMYLCASTLARNEQFFGPGTRLTVL.

V is TRBV5-6 and J is TRBJ2-5; TRBD2 is a possible D gene (5 bases). In germline, CDR1 is SGHDT, CDR2 YYEEEE. This CDR3 region has 16 residues. V was shortened by 0 bases and J by 2 bases, with 14 bases between the two germline ends. In DNA form, the CDR3 reads TGTGCCAGCAGCTTGGTTGGAGGAACAGTTCAAGAGACCCAGTACTTC. This encodes CASSLVGGTVQETQYF.

The rearrangement joins TRBV10-3 to TRBJ2-3, with 16 nucleotides matching TRBD2. The CDR3 sequence is 16 residues long. V shed 7 bases and J 3 bases; nucleotides not matched to a gene: 4. CDR1 and CDR2 from the germline V gene are ENHRY and SYGVKD. CDR3 sequence: CAIKGTSGGATDTQYF. Here the CDR3 DNA reads TGTGCCATCAAAGGGACTAGCGGGGGGGCTACAGATACGCAGTATTTT.

This clonotype was seen more than once but under ten times. V is TRBV2 and J is TRBJ2-3; D unclear. The CDR3 is 14 amino acids. CDR1 and CDR2 (germline): SNHLY, FYNNEI. Trimming cost V 3 bases and J 0 bases, with 7 bases left between them. CDR3 in amino acids: CASSDRLSTDTQYF. The CDR3 DNA follows: TGTGCCAGCAGTGATCGTTTGAGCACAGATACGCAGTATTTT.

As concerns this clonotype: A junction end diverges from the germline sequence, so it may reflect a read error. This chain's CDR3 is CASRFPASGARDIQYF. In DNA, the CDR3 is TGTGCCAGCCGCTTCCCTGCGTCGGGGGCTAGGGACATTCAGTACTTC. The chain recombines TRBV7-4 with TRBJ2-4, with D possibly being TRBD1 or TRBD2 (6 bases each). There are 16 residues in the CDR3. From germline, CDR1 is SGHVT and CDR2 SQSDAQ.

This clonotype was observed many times. This chain connects TRBV6-5 to TRBJ1-5, with 8 bases matching TRBD1. With 4 bases clipped from V and 7 bases from J, the junction kept 15 bases outside the gene matches. The CDR3 has 17 residues. The germline V gene has CDR1 MNHEY and CDR2 SVGAGI. The CDR3 DNA follows: TGTGCCAGCAGTTTGCCGTCCGGACAGGGAGAAGACCAGCCCCAGCATTTT. Protein: CASSLPSGQGEDQPQHF.

This clonotype was counted many times. The chain joins TRBV5-1 to TRBJ1-1; TRBD1 is a possible D gene (5 bases). Trimming shortened V by 1 base and J by 2 bases, and 9 bases separated the two germline ends. The germline CDR1 and CDR2 sequences are SGHRS and YFSETQ. This CDR3 has 14 residues. CDR3 region: CASSLQGPNTEAFF. As DNA, the CDR3 is TGCGCCAGCAGCTTGCAGGGCCCCAACACTGAAGCTTTCTTT.

This clonotype occurred a few times. The V and J genes are TRBV6-1 and TRBJ2-2; 8 positions match TRBD2. The CDR3 is made up of 13 amino acids. Germline trimming cut 6 bases from V and 6 bases from J; bases unmatched to any gene: 3. Germline lookup yields CDR1 MNHNS and CDR2 SASEGT. The CDR3 sequence is CASSPGLAGELFF. The DNA for the CDR3 is TGTGCCAGCAGCCCGGGACTAGCCGGGGAGCTGTTTTTT.

This clonotype was counted between two and nine times. The rearrangement links TRBV2 to TRBJ2-1; 12 nucleotides match TRBD2. CDR1 and CDR2 from the germline V gene are SNHLY and FYNNEI. Germline trimming cut 7 bases from V and 4 bases from J; bases unmatched to any gene: 5. CDR3 length equals 15 residues. The CDR3 DNA reads as TGTGCCAGCACTAGCGGGAGGGGCCCTTACAATGAGCAGTTCTTC. It yields the protein CASTSGRGPYNEQFF.

The rearrangement links TRBV29-1 to TRBJ2-7, with D perhaps matching TRBD2 (7 bases). Trimming removed 6 bases from V and 2 bases from J, with 20 bases in between. Germline V gene lookup returns CDR1 SQVTM and CDR2 ANQGSEA. This CDR3 has 15 residues. The CDR3 here is CSVGGRGTKTYEQYF. In nucleotides, the CDR3 is TGCAGCGTGGGGGGGAGGGGGACTAAGACCTACGAGCAGTACTTC.

This clonotype was picked up a small number of times. The V gene is TRBV6-1, the J gene TRBJ2-3, with 14 bases that match TRBD2. The length of the CDR3 is 17 residues. Germline assignment: CDR1 MNHNS and CDR2 SASEGT. Trimming removed 6 bases from V and 2 bases from J; junction bases left unmatched: 7. CDR3 nucleotide sequence: TGTGCCAGCAGAGGACTAGCGGGGGGCCGGGCCACAGATACGCAGTATTTT. This encodes CASRGLAGGRATDTQYF.

The chain joins TRBV7-8 to TRBJ2-5; D perhaps matches TRBD2 (6 bases). V shed 5 bases and J shed 2 bases, with 21 bases lying between them. This CDR3 comprises 17 residues. Germline V gives CDR1 SGHVS, CDR2 FQNEAQ. CDR3 loop: CASSPRRRGAGQETQYF. For the CDR3, the DNA is TGTGCCAGCAGCCCCCGGCGGCGGGGCGCGGGGCAAGAGACCCAGTACTTC.

The chain carries TRBV11-1 and TRBJ2-5; 7 nucleotides match TRBD1. This CDR3 contains 15 residues. Germline values: CDR1 SGHAT, CDR2 FQDESV (reference sequence). The J segment lost 4 bases and the V segment lost 5 bases, leaving 10 bases of the junction unmatched. CDR3 loop: CASSLQGLGSETQYF. The CDR3 bases are TGTGCCAGCAGCCTACAGGGGCTCGGTTCAGAGACCCAGTACTTC.

This chain uses TRBV12-3 or TRBV12-4 with TRBJ2-2; 10 bases match TRBD2. V gave up 8 bases and J gave up 7 bases; unmatched junction bases: 10. The CDR3 runs 15 residues. In DNA form, the CDR3 reads TGTGCCAGCGGCCCTCTAGCGGGAGTAGGCGGGGAGCTGTTTTTT. Protein sequence: CASGPLAGVGGELFF.

This clonotype was counted between two and nine times. CDR3 sequence (DNA): TGTGCCAGCAGCCTTCCGGGAGGAGAGGAGCAGTTCTTC. This codes for CASSLPGGEEQFF. The V and J genes are TRBV5-6 and TRBJ2-1; 7 positions match TRBD2. The V gene end was trimmed by 4 bases and the J gene end by 10 bases; junction bases not matched to a gene: 8. The CDR3 is 13 residues long. Germline CDR1 is SGHDT and CDR2 is YYEEEE.

This clonotype has more than one count but fewer than ten. The CDR3 protein is CSARGLAGGPETQYF. CDR3 in DNA: TGCAGTGCTAGAGGACTAGCGGGAGGGCCAGAGACCCAGTACTTC. This sequence joins TRBV20-1 and TRBJ2-5; 14 positions agree with TRBD2. Trimming cost V 1 base and J 4 bases; bases outside gene matches: 2. Looked up from germline, CDR1 is DFQATT and CDR2 is SNEGSKA (reference sequence). The CDR3 covers 15 residues.

The V gene is TRBV5-1, the J gene TRBJ1-1, with unresolved D. Germline CDR1 SGHRS, CDR2 YFSETQ. V lost 3 bases, J lost 5 bases, and 11 bases lay in between. The CDR3 loop spans 13 amino acids. The CDR3, as DNA: TGCGCCAGCAGCTCCCAGGCAGTTACTGAAGCTTTCTTT. The encoded protein is CASSSQAVTEAFF.

For this clonotype: One end of the junction is discordant with germline, which a read error may explain. The genes are TRBV15 and TRBJ1-2; the D gene is possibly TRBD1 (5 bases). The CDR3 totals 15 residues. From germline, CDR1 is LNHNV and CDR2 YYDKDF (reference sequence). The CDR3: CATSRGGGTNYGYIF. The CDR3 nucleotides read TGTGCCACCAGCAGAGGTGGGGGAACTAACTATGGCTACATCTTC.

This clonotype was seen ten or more times. The V gene is TRBV6-2 or TRBV6-3, the J gene TRBJ2-7; D unresolved. Trimming left V 2 bases short and J 0 bases short, with 14 bases between. The V gene's germline CDR1 is MNHEY and CDR2 SVGEGT. There are 16 residues in the CDR3. CDR3 in amino acids: CASSYPGLRSSYEQYF. The CDR3 nucleotides read TGTGCCAGCAGTTACCCCGGGCTGCGCAGCTCCTACGAGCAGTACTTC.